This T cell receptor beta chain was recorded in a study of healthy donors' naive CD4 and CD8 T cells. Each TCR library used around 500 ng of total RNA and a linear amplification protocol. TCRdb re-analysed the reads in MiXCR, keeping a single row per CDR3 protein. The sample lists 150,000 to 200,000 distinct CDR3 sequences, 65% to 75% occurring once. On this clonotype: Its cognate antigen is unknown.

Study-wide findings and caveats: Alpha and beta chains were sequenced in bulk without pairing. Positive CDR3 charge linked to CD4+ cells, negative to CD8+ cells. CDR3 charge plus V and J genes appeared to account for approximately 13% of CD4/CD8 variance. A reported CD4+/CD8+ bias affected most V and J genes in naive cells.

Germline lookup yields CDR1 DFQATT and CDR2 SNEGSKA (reference sequence). V was pared by 4 bases and J by 4 bases, with 7 bases of the junction left unmatched. This CDR3 is built from 16 residues. This receptor was obtained from a pool of human donors in good health; the sample pools cells from several healthy donors. V is TRBV20-1 and J is TRBJ2-1; 13 bases line up with TRBD2. The sequencing sample was made of naive CD4+ and CD8+ T cells sorted from blood, pooled from several donors. CDR3 amino acids: CSAIGTSGESYNEQFF. The CDR3 DNA sequence: TGCAGTGCTATCGGGACTAGCGGGGAGTCTTACAATGAGCAGTTCTTC.